The clone carrying this T cell receptor (beta chain) was seen only a few times. The antigen is not known. The source of the sample is a study of T cells after yellow fever vaccination. Findings and limits, study-wide: Post-booster reappearance was seen for most primary-vaccination clones (about 96% CD4, around 90% CD8). There was a possibility that FACS-sorted repertoires contained abundant clonotypes contaminating from the bulk population.

Between the trimmed V and J ends, which lost 3 bases and 2 bases, there was a span of 8 bases. The CDR3 has 13 residues. CDR1 SGHRS and CDR2 YFSETQ come from the germline V gene. TCRdb independently ran MiXCR on the 5' RACE reads; one entry per CDR3 protein. In the table there are a few hundred thousand distinct CDR3 sequences, approximately 3.9% of which are singletons. This clonotype originated in a man younger than 35 who received the YFV17D yellow fever vaccine. The rearrangement joins TRBV5-1 to TRBJ1-1; D ambiguous. This specimen was PBMCs, taken on the day of the yellow fever booster vaccination. The CDR3 DNA is TGCGCCAGCAGCTCTCAGGATAACACTGAAGCTTTCTTT. It translates to CASSSQDNTEAFF.